The clone carrying this T cell receptor beta chain has ten or more counts. The CDR3 end falls 3 residues outside the read, so it is completed with the germline J gene. Method: immunoSEQ multiplex PCR; TCRdb's copy keeps in-frame clones and lacks some. The sample yields 50,000 or so clones, without any singletons. Germline loops: CDR1 DFQATT, CDR2 SNEGSKA (reference sequence). The V and J ends lost 0 bases and 1 base, in that order; junction bases with no gene match: 5. The CDR3 extends over 15 amino acids. This sample was taken from a study of T cell clonality in common variable immunodeficiency. The sample consisted of peripheral blood mononuclear cells. The chain uses TRBV20-1 and TRBJ1-1; 7 positions agree with TRBD1. The sequence came from a person between 18 and 75 years old in good health. Incomplete CDR3 DNA: TGCAGTGCTAGAGACACGGGACAGAAGAACACTGAA. Its translation is CSARDTGQKNTE. In full, the CDR3 is CSARDTGQKNTEAFF.